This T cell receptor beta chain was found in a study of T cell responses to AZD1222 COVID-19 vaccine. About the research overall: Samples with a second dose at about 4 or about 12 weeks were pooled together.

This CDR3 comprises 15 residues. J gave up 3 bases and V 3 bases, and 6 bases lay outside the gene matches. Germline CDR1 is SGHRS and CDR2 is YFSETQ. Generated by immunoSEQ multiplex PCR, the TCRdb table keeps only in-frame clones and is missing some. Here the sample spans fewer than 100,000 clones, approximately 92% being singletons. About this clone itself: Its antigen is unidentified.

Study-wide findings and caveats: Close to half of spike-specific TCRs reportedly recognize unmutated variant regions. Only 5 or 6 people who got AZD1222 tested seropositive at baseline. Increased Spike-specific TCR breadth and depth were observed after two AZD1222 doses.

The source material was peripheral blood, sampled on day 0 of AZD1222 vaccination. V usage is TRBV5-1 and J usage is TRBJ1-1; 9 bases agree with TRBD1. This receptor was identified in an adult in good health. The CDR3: CASSSDRGYHTEAFF. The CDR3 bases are TGCGCCAGCAGCTCCGACAGGGGGTATCACACTGAAGCTTTCTTT.